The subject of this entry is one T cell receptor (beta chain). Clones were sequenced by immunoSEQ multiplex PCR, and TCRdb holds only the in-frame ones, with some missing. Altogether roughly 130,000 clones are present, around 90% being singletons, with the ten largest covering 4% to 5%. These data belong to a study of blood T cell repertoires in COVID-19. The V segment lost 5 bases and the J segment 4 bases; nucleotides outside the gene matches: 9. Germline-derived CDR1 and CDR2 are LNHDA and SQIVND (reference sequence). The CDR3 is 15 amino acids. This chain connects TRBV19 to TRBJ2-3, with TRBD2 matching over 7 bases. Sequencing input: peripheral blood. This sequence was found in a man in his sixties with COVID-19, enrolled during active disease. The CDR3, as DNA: TGTGCCAGTAGTGGGGCTAGCGGTTGGCCAGATACGCAGTATTTT. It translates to CASSGASGWPDTQYF. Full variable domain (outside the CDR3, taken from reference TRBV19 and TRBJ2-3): DGGITQSPKYLFRKEGQNVTLSCEQNLNHDAMYWYRQDPGQGLRLIYYSQIVNDFQKGDIAEGYSVSREKKESFPLTVTSAQKNPTAFYLCASSGASGWPDTQYFGPGTRLTVL.